This TCR beta chain is drawn from a study of CD8 T cells in Susac syndrome. The RNA, about 0.5 to 1 ug, was put through reverse transcription using random hexamers. TCRdb passed the immunoSEQ multiplex PCR reads through MiXCR, listing each CDR3 protein once. This sample carries 200,000 or so distinct CDR3 sequences, approximately 95% of them seen once, and the ten largest clones take approximately 0.089%. The CDR3 sequence is 13 residues long. Germline CDR1 is MNHEY and CDR2 is SVGAGI. Deletions cut 5 bases from V and 4 bases from J, with 11 bases between. This receptor was obtained from a human donor with Susac syndrome. The sequenced sample was CD4+ T cells from PBMCs. V usage is TRBV6-5 and J usage is TRBJ1-2, with D maybe TRBD1 (6 bases). CDR3 amino acids: CASSGGRVYGYTF. CDR3 in DNA: TGTGCCAGCAGTGGGGGCAGGGTCTATGGCTACACCTTC.